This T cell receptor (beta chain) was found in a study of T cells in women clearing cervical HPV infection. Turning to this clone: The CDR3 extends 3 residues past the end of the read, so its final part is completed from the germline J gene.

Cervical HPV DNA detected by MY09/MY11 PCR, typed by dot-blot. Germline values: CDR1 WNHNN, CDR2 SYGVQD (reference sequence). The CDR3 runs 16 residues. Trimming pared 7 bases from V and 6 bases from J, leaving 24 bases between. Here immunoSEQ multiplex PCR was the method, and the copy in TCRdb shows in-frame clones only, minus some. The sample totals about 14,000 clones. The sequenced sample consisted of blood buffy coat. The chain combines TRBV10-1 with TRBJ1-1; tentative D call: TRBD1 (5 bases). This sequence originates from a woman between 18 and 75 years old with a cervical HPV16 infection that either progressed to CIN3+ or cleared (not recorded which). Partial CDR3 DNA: TGCGCCAGCACCCGTAAAGCAGTGGGGAGGGGCCCTGAA. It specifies CASTRKAVGRGPE. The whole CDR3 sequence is CASTRKAVGRGPEAFF.